The clone carrying this T cell receptor beta chain has only one observation. These data belong to a study of shared clonotypes between healthy human individuals. CD8 memory pooled CD45RO+ cells and CCR7-negative CD45RA+ TemRA cells. The repertoire was sequenced with immunoSEQ multiplex PCR; TCRdb's copy has only in-frame clones and lacks some. The sample has under 120,000 clones; 65% to 75% are singletons. This clonotype was obtained from a woman aged 30 to 39 in good health. Input material: memory CD8+ T cells sorted from blood. The subset: CD45RO+ cells pooled with CCR7-negative TemRA cells.

For the CDR3, the DNA is TGTGCCAGCAGGGCCGACCGCGGGAGGTACAATGAGCAGTTCTTC. This codes for CASRADRGRYNEQFF. The V call is TRBV2, the J call TRBJ2-1, with 8 bases aligning to TRBD2. Germline CDR1 reads SNHLY; CDR2 reads FYNNEI. Trimming took 6 bases from V and 4 from J; bases not matched to a gene: 8. The CDR3 contains 15 residues.